This passage covers 32 T cell receptor beta chains from one sample sequenced in a study of human T cells and chemical hapten exposure. Sample time point: patch test 1, 2 weeks after DPC sensitization. The sample's treatment: therapeutic diphenylcyclopropenone sensitization with weekly scalp DPC. TCRdb passed the RACE reads through MiXCR, listing each CDR3 protein once. The top ten hold approximately 2.1% of the sample, which has approximately 400,000 distinct CDR3 sequences, about 4.8% seen once. This specimen consisted of whole blood, obtained in connection with sensitization to the hapten diphenylcyclopropenone (DPC). Every receptor here comes from a woman aged 50 to 65 with alopecia areata. Some clones in this sample may be carry-over from other donors' samples.

This clonotype appeared many times. The chain links TRBV6-5 to TRBJ2-7; 7 positions agree with TRBD1. This CDR3 spans 14 amino acids. Trimming cost V 4 bases and J 3 bases; bases outside gene matches: 6. From germline, CDR1 is MNHEY and CDR2 SVGAGI. CDR3 in DNA: TGTGCCAGCAGTTCACAGGGGACCTACTACGAGCAGTACTTC. Its translation is CASSSQGTYYEQYF.

This clonotype was counted only a few times. The chain joins TRBV10-2 to TRBJ1-2, with D perhaps matching TRBD1 (6 bases). Germline CDR1 is WSHSY and CDR2 is SAAADI. Between the trimmed V and J ends, which lost 6 bases and 2 bases, there was a span of 16 bases. This CDR3 has 15 amino acids. The CDR3 region is CASSPIRGPNYGYTF. The CDR3 DNA reads as TGCGCCAGCAGCCCCATCAGGGGCCCCAACTATGGCTACACCTTC.

This clonotype was seen ten or more times. This chain joins TRBV12-3 or TRBV12-4 and TRBJ2-7, with D perhaps matching TRBD1 (6 bases). The CDR3 loop spans 12 amino acids. V shed 3 bases and J shed 7 bases, with 10 bases lying between them. In nucleotides, the CDR3 is TGTGCCAGCAGTTTTGGACAGATTGAGCAGTACTTC. Its translation is CASSFGQIEQYF.

V and J are TRBV6-2 or TRBV6-3 and TRBJ2-2, with 9 positions matching TRBD2. V lost 2 bases to trimming and J lost 3 bases; unmatched junction nucleotides: 10. The CDR3 is 18 residues long. The germline V gene has CDR1 MNHEY and CDR2 SVGEGT. CDR3 DNA: TGTGCCAGCAGTTACGCGGGAGGGCCGGTTTTCGACACCGGGGAGCTGTTTTTT. Translated: CASSYAGGPVFDTGELFF.

Ten or more counts support this clonotype. The chain has TRBV20-1 and TRBJ1-1; TRBD1 aligns across 11 bases. The germline V gene has CDR1 DFQATT and CDR2 SNEGSKA (reference sequence). Trimming removed 6 bases from V and 6 bases from J; junction bases left unmatched: 6. CDR3 length: 13 residues. CDR3 coding DNA: TGCAGTGCCAAGGGACAGGGGGACGCTGAAGCTTTCTTT. Protein product: CSAKGQGDAEAFF.

This clonotype came up many times. The chain uses TRBV7-8 and TRBJ1-3, with D perhaps matching TRBD1 (5 bases). V shed 5 bases and J shed 0 bases, with 11 bases lying between them. The CDR3 extends over 15 amino acids. Germline CDR1 reads SGHVS; CDR2 reads FQNEAQ. The CDR3 nucleotides are TGTGCCAGCAGCCAAGACAGACCCTCTGGAAACACCATATATTTT. Translating it yields CASSQDRPSGNTIYF.

Many counts were recorded for this clonotype. J is TRBJ2-7 and V is TRBV27; D not certain. The CDR3 runs to 13 residues. With 4 bases removed from V and 2 bases from J, the gap between germline ends came to 9 bases. The germline CDR1 and CDR2 sequences are MNHEY and SMNVEV (reference sequence). The CDR3 DNA reads TGTGCCAGCAGTTCAGGTCCTCCCTACGAGCAGTACTTC. Protein product: CASSSGPPYEQYF.

The J gene is TRBJ2-3, the V gene TRBV7-8, with 9 bases lining up with TRBD1. CDR1 is SGHVS, CDR2 FQNEAQ, per germline. The CDR3 length is 16 residues. V lost 6 bases, J lost 0 bases, and 7 bases stayed unmatched. The CDR3 protein is CASRFPGQGSTDTQYF. The CDR3 bases are TGTGCCAGCAGGTTCCCGGGACAGGGAAGCACAGATACGCAGTATTTT.

The J gene is TRBJ2-1, the V gene TRBV11-2; D tentatively reads TRBD1 or TRBD2 (5 bases each). Germline V gene sequence: CDR1 SGHAT, CDR2 FQNNGV. V was cut by 0 bases and J by 11 bases, with 11 bases left in between. The CDR3 runs 13 residues. The CDR3 sequence: CASSLESKGQQFF. The CDR3 coding sequence is TGTGCCAGCAGCTTAGAATCCAAGGGACAGCAGTTCTTC.

This clonotype showed up many times. The V call is TRBV7-2, the J call TRBJ2-6; D unresolved. The CDR3 totals 14 residues. Trimming pared 5 bases from V and 0 bases from J, leaving 5 bases between. CDR1 and CDR2 (germline): SGHTA, FQGNSA. The CDR3 reads CASSPDSGANVLTF. The CDR3 DNA is TGTGCCAGCAGCCCCGACTCTGGGGCCAACGTCCTGACTTTC.

This clonotype was counted ten times or more. The rearrangement joins TRBV11-2 to TRBJ2-4; D unresolved. The V end lost 0 bases, the J end lost 8 bases, and 8 bases lay between the germline ends. CDR3 length: 13 amino acids. Germline V gene sequence: CDR1 SGHAT, CDR2 FQNNGV. The chain's CDR3 is CASSLEAYDIQYF. The CDR3 nucleotides are TGTGCCAGCAGCTTAGAGGCCTACGACATTCAGTACTTC.

The J gene is TRBJ1-6, the V gene TRBV18; 9 nucleotides line up with TRBD1. Germline V lookup: CDR1 KGHSH, CDR2 LQKENI. V lost 0 bases and J lost 7; bases outside the gene matches: 1. The CDR3 has 15 residues. The CDR3 DNA reads as TGTGCCAGCTCACCACCCGGGACAGGGAATTCACCCCTCCACTTT. It encodes CASSPPGTGNSPLHF.

The sample holds a few counts of this clonotype. The chain is built from TRBV12-3 or TRBV12-4 and TRBJ2-7; TRBD2 agrees at 7 bases. With 5 bases clipped from V and 3 bases from J, the junction kept 10 bases outside the gene matches. CDR3 length: 15 residues. The CDR3 region is CASSMLTGGNYEQYF. CDR3 bases: TGTGCCAGCAGTATGCTAACGGGGGGTAACTACGAGCAGTACTTC.

Ten or more counts support this clonotype. The chain links TRBV20-1 to TRBJ1-4; tentatively, D is TRBD1 (5 bases). Germline V gives CDR1 DFQATT, CDR2 SNEGSKA (reference sequence). V was cut by 7 bases and J by 0 bases, with 12 bases left in between. The CDR3 extends over 14 amino acids. Here the CDR3 reads CSVDGGATNEKLFF. In DNA form, the CDR3 reads TGCAGTGTGGATGGGGGGGCAACTAATGAAAAACTGTTTTTT.

Many counts were recorded for this clonotype. The chain carries TRBV6-2 or TRBV6-3 and TRBJ2-1; D gene unclear. CDR3 length: 13 residues. The V gene's germline CDR1 is MNHEY and CDR2 SVGEGT. The germline V and J ends were trimmed by 5 bases and 4 bases, with 9 bases remaining between them. CDR3 sequence: CASSRLRYNEQFF. The CDR3 DNA follows: TGTGCCAGCAGTCGGTTGAGGTACAATGAGCAGTTCTTC.

Ten or more counts support this clonotype. The rearrangement uses TRBV7-9 and TRBJ1-3; no definite D call. Trimming took 1 base from V and 0 from J, leaving 10 bases between them. The CDR3 is made up of 16 amino acids. Looked up from germline, CDR1 is SEHNR and CDR2 is FQNEAQ (reference sequence). DNA of the CDR3: TGTGCCAGCAGCTTAGGTGACGTGAGCTCTGGAAACACCATATATTTT. As protein: CASSLGDVSSGNTIYF. Full variable domain (rest looked up from reference TRBV7-9 and TRBJ1-3): DTGVSQNPRHKITKRGQNVTFRCDPISEHNRLYWYRQTLGQGPEFLTYFQNEAQLEKSRLLSDRFSAERPKGSFSTLEIQRTEQGDSAMYLCASSLGDVSSGNTIYFGEGSWLTVV.

This clonotype was recorded at least ten times. The V and J genes are TRBV5-1 and TRBJ1-5, with a tentative D call TRBD1 (5 bases). This CDR3 is 14 amino acids long. Looked up from germline, CDR1 is SGHRS and CDR2 is YFSETQ. Trimming left V 4 bases short and J 7 bases short, with 15 bases between. The DNA of the CDR3 is TGCGCCAGCAGCCGGGACCCTGGTAAGCAGCCCCAGCATTTT. Its translation: CASSRDPGKQPQHF.

The chain carries TRBV10-2 and TRBJ1-1; 8 bases match TRBD1. There are 13 residues in the CDR3. Germline V lookup: CDR1 WSHSY, CDR2 SAAADI. The J segment lost 4 bases and the V segment lost 7 bases, leaving 5 bases of the junction unmatched. CDR3 sequence (DNA): TGCGCCAGCAAGGACAGGGAGCGCACTGAAGCTTTCTTT. It encodes CASKDRERTEAFF.

This clonotype was counted many times. This sequence joins TRBV6-5 and TRBJ1-5; no definite D call. Germline CDR1 and CDR2: MNHEY and SVGAGI. V lost 7 bases and J 2 bases, leaving 15 bases between the germline ends. The CDR3 is 15 residues long. The DNA of the CDR3 is TGTGCCAGCAACAGCGGTTTCCTGGGCAATCAGCCCCAGCATTTT. It translates to CASNSGFLGNQPQHF.

This clonotype showed up just a few times. The V gene is TRBV7-8, the J gene TRBJ2-3, with D unresolved. The CDR3 has 14 residues. The V gene lost 5 bases and the J gene lost 6 bases, with 15 bases spanning the gap. CDR1 is SGHVS and CDR2 is FQNEAQ in the germline V gene. CDR3 bases: TGTGCCAGCAGCCCCCAGGTTCTGATGGATACGCAGTATTTT. Its translation is CASSPQVLMDTQYF.

This clonotype was counted at least ten times. The genes are TRBV13 and TRBJ1-1; TRBD1 might be the D (5 bases). Trimming removed 5 bases at V and 4 bases at J, with 11 bases between. From germline, CDR1 is PRHDT and CDR2 FYEKMQ (reference sequence). The CDR3 length is 13 residues. CDR3 region: CASSPLQVTEAFF. The CDR3 DNA is TGTGCCAGCAGCCCCCTACAGGTCACTGAAGCTTTCTTT.

This clonotype turned up a few times. The chain recombines TRBV24-1 with TRBJ2-2, with D unclear. The V gene's germline CDR1 is KGHDR and CDR2 SFDVKD. The CDR3 runs 16 residues. The V end was cut by 0 bases, the J end by 4 bases, with 11 bases between. The CDR3 loop reads CATSDLRFRVTGELFF. CDR3 DNA: TGTGCCACCAGTGATTTGAGGTTTCGGGTCACCGGGGAGCTGTTTTTT.

There are many counts of this clonotype. The chain recombines TRBV20-1 with TRBJ1-5, with a weak D call TRBD1 (5 bases). Germline CDR1 and CDR2: DFQATT and SNEGSKA (reference sequence). This CDR3 comprises 12 residues. Trimming took 3 bases from V and 5 from J, leaving 8 bases between them. The CDR3 coding sequence is TGCAGTGCTAGGCAGGGCCATCAGCCCCAGCATTTT. Amino acids: CSARQGHQPQHF.

The sample holds many counts of this clonotype. This rearrangement joins TRBV29-1 to TRBJ1-2; no clear D. Trimming left V 3 bases short and J 4 bases short, with 15 bases between. This CDR3 comprises 14 residues. Germline-derived CDR1 and CDR2 are SQVTM and ANQGSEA. The CDR3 region is CSVEGENGGYGYTF. CDR3 nucleotide sequence: TGCAGCGTTGAGGGAGAGAACGGTGGCTATGGCTACACCTTC.

In its sample, this clonotype was seen many times. V gene TRBV20-1 combines with J gene TRBJ1-3, with D perhaps matching TRBD1 (6 bases). The germline V gene has CDR1 DFQATT and CDR2 SNEGSKA (reference sequence). The length of the CDR3 is 15 residues. V shed 0 bases and J shed 3 bases, with 12 bases lying between them. CDR3 sequence: CSARDGGTHGNTIYF. The DNA of the CDR3 is TGCAGTGCTAGAGATGGCGGGACACATGGAAACACCATATATTTT.

This clonotype was recorded at least ten times. The chain carries TRBV12-3 or TRBV12-4 and TRBJ1-5, with 7 bases identical to TRBD1. The CDR3 sequence is 15 residues long. V gave up 6 bases and J gave up 7 bases; unmatched junction bases: 12. CDR3 protein: CASRSGTAGPQPQHF. CDR3 coding DNA: TGTGCCAGCAGATCTGGGACAGCCGGTCCACAGCCCCAGCATTTT.

This clonotype was counted at least ten times. The gene calls are TRBV20-1 and TRBJ1-1; tentative D call: TRBD1 (5 bases). The CDR3 has 13 residues. Deletions cut 5 bases from V and 10 bases from J, with 20 bases between. Germline V gene lookup returns CDR1 DFQATT and CDR2 SNEGSKA (reference sequence). Written as DNA, the CDR3 is TGCAGTGCTCCCGGTTTTCCGGTGGGGCGAGCTTTCTTT. Translated: CSAPGFPVGRAFF.

This chain links TRBV2 with TRBJ1-1; no definite D call. Germline loops: CDR1 SNHLY, CDR2 FYNNEI. V was cut by 1 base and J by 1 base, with 4 bases left in between. CDR3 length: 13 amino acids. This chain's CDR3 is CASSEGANTEAFF. In DNA form, the CDR3 reads TGTGCCAGCAGTGAAGGGGCGAACACTGAAGCTTTCTTT.

This clonotype was counted ten times or more. This chain connects TRBV12-3 or TRBV12-4 to TRBJ2-1, with D possibly matching TRBD2 (6 bases). The CDR3 consists of 15 residues. V lost 1 base to trimming and J lost 10 bases, with 17 bases between them. CDR3 nucleotide sequence: TGTGCCAGCAGTTTAGGTACGGGAGCAGGACTCGAGCAGTTCTTC. This encodes CASSLGTGAGLEQFF.

This rearrangement joins TRBV9 to TRBJ2-3; perhaps TRBD2 as D (5 bases). Looked up from germline, CDR1 is SGDLS and CDR2 is YYNGEE. Trimming left V 0 bases short and J 4 bases short, with 15 bases between. This CDR3 contains 16 residues. The DNA for the CDR3 is TGTGCCAGCAGCGTAGAACCGTCCCCGAGGGCAGATACGCAGTATTTT. It codes for CASSVEPSPRADTQYF.

The chain recombines TRBV30 with TRBJ2-2; 10 bases fit TRBD2. V was clipped by 1 base and J by 7 bases; unmatched bases: 6. Germline CDR1 reads GTSNPN; CDR2 reads SVGIG (reference sequence). This CDR3 comprises 15 residues. CDR3 loop: CAWSGGLAAVGELFF. The DNA of the CDR3 is TGTGCCTGGAGTGGAGGACTAGCGGCTGTCGGGGAGCTGTTTTTT.

This clonotype was seen repeatedly, ten times or more. This sequence joins TRBV6-2 or TRBV6-3 and TRBJ1-5; D is perhaps TRBD1 (5 bases). This CDR3 has 14 amino acids. V was cut by 8 bases and J by 9 bases, with 20 bases left in between. The germline V gene has CDR1 MNHEY and CDR2 SVGEGT. CDR3 DNA sequence: TGTGCCAGCCGGGACGGTGGATCTTCGCGGCCCCAGCATTTT. Its protein is CASRDGGSSRPQHF.